A single sample is the source of the 13 T cell receptor beta chains below, sequenced in a study of T cells in localized non-small cell lung cancer. Using immunoSEQ multiplex PCR, the repertoire was profiled, and TCRdb retains in-frame clones only, with some absent. Of over 50,000 clones listed, under 90% are singletons. The input for sequencing was peripheral blood, taken before any cancer treatment. These receptors were collected from a woman aged 40 to 75 with stage I lung adenocarcinoma.

This clone has a single count. The chain joins TRBV19 to TRBJ2-5, with 8 bases fitting TRBD2. The CDR3 extends over 14 amino acids. V trimming: 2 bases; J trimming: 1 base; junction bases outside the gene matches: 0. CDR1 LNHDA and CDR2 SQIVND come from the germline V gene (reference sequence). The CDR3 is CASSIREGQETQYF. In nucleotides, the CDR3 is TGTGCCAGTAGTATACGGGAGGGCCAAGAGACCCAGTACTTC.

CDR3 in DNA: TGTGCCAGCAGCTTACAGGGAGATGAAAAACTGTTTTTT. Translated, it gives CASSLQGDEKLFF. The chain uses TRBV7-9 and TRBJ1-4, with a tentative D call TRBD1 (5 bases). CDR1 and CDR2 from the germline V gene are SEHNR and FQNEAQ (reference sequence). CDR3 size: 13 residues. Trimming cost V 2 bases and J 6 bases, with 7 bases left between them.

V usage is TRBV4-3 and J usage is TRBJ2-7, with D perhaps TRBD1 or TRBD2 (6 bases each). Between the trimmed V and J ends, which lost 0 bases and 3 bases, there was a span of 15 bases. The germline gives CDR1 LGHNA, CDR2 YSLEER. The CDR3 runs 16 residues. CDR3 in DNA: TGCGCCAGCAGCCAAGACGGGGGCGTGGGGGACTACGAGCAGTACTTC. Amino acids: CASSQDGGVGDYEQYF.

The rearrangement links TRBV7-9 to TRBJ1-2; 9 bases match TRBD1. CDR3 length equals 15 residues. Germline V gene lookup returns CDR1 SEHNR and CDR2 FQNEAQ (reference sequence). Germline trimming cut 4 bases from V and 0 bases from J; bases unmatched to any gene: 3. The CDR3 region has the DNA TGTGCCAGCAGCTGGGGACAGGGCACTAACTATGGCTACACCTTC. As protein: CASSWGQGTNYGYTF. The full variable domain, completed using reference TRBV7-9 and TRBJ1-2, is DTGVSQNPRHKITKRGQNVTFRCDPISEHNRLYWYRQTLGQGPEFLTYFQNEAQLEKSRLLSDRFSAERPKGSFSTLEIQRTEQGDSAMYLCASSWGQGTNYGYTFGSGTRLTVV.

CDR3 sequence: CASSPRSLAYGYTF. Here the CDR3 DNA reads TGTGCCAGCAGTCCTCGGTCCCTTGCCTATGGCTACACCTTC. The chain carries TRBV28 and TRBJ1-2, with D uncertain. The CDR3 length is 14 residues. Per germline, CDR1 MDHEN and CDR2 SYDVKM. Trimming removed 5 bases from V and 4 bases from J, with 14 bases in between.

As DNA, the CDR3 is TGTGCCAGCAGTGAAGTCGGGGCAGATACGCAGTATTTT. This encodes CASSEVGADTQYF. The chain is built from TRBV6-1 and TRBJ2-3, with D perhaps TRBD2 (5 bases). The V gene's germline CDR1 is MNHNS and CDR2 SASEGT. V shed 1 base and J shed 4 bases, with 6 bases lying between them. CDR3 length: 13 residues.

The V gene is TRBV6-1, the J gene TRBJ1-1; TRBD1 might be the D (6 bases). The CDR3 extends over 14 amino acids. The V gene lost 3 bases and the J gene lost 5 bases, with 13 bases spanning the gap. The germline gives CDR1 MNHNS, CDR2 SASEGT. CDR3 loop: CASSDSQGRTEAFF. CDR3 DNA: TGTGCCAGCAGTGACTCACAGGGCAGGACTGAAGCTTTCTTT.

The CDR3 DNA reads as TGTGCCAGCAGCCCACAGGGGGCGCTTTTCTATGGCTACACCTTC. Its translation is CASSPQGALFYGYTF. The genes are TRBV9 and TRBJ1-2, with 9 bases lining up with TRBD1. Germline V gene sequence: CDR1 SGDLS, CDR2 YYNGEE. This CDR3 has 15 amino acids. With V trimmed by 4 bases and J by 4 bases, 8 bases remained unmatched.

This rearrangement joins TRBV7-2 to TRBJ1-5; D is unclear. Between the trimmed V and J ends, which lost 0 bases and 5 bases, there was a span of 8 bases. CDR1 is SGHTA and CDR2 is FQGNSA in the germline V gene. CDR3 length: 14 residues. CDR3 protein: CASSLALRDQPQHF. The CDR3 coding sequence is TGTGCCAGCAGCTTAGCGCTGAGAGATCAGCCCCAGCATTTT.

This rearrangement joins TRBV5-5 to TRBJ1-5; maybe TRBD1 (6 bases). Germline CDR1 reads SGHKS; CDR2 reads YYEKEE (reference sequence). CDR3 length equals 14 residues. Trimming stripped 2 bases from V and 7 bases from J, with 13 bases between. The CDR3 spells CASSFSGAGQPQHF. CDR3 DNA sequence: TGTGCCAGCAGCTTTTCGGGGGCAGGGCAGCCCCAGCATTTT. The full variable domain, completed using reference TRBV5-5 and TRBJ1-5, is DAGVTQSPTHLIKTRGQQVTLRCSPISGHKSVSWYQQVLGQGPQFIFQYYEKEERGRGNFPDRFSARQFPNYSSELNVNALLLGDSALYLCASSFSGAGQPQHFGDGTRLSIL.

This chain uses TRBV7-2 with TRBJ2-1; no clear D. Germline V gives CDR1 SGHTA, CDR2 FQGNSA. V lost 1 base to trimming and J lost 0 bases, with 7 bases between them. This CDR3 comprises 15 residues. This chain's CDR3 is CASSLGPFSYNEQFF. The CDR3 DNA reads as TGTGCCAGCAGCTTAGGCCCTTTCTCCTACAATGAGCAGTTCTTC.

The V and J genes are TRBV15 and TRBJ1-3; TRBD1 matches at 8 bases. Trimming at V came to 0 bases and at J to 3 bases, leaving 4 bases not matched to a gene. Germline V gene sequence: CDR1 LNHNV, CDR2 YYDKDF (reference sequence). The CDR3 runs to 16 residues. DNA for the CDR3: TGTGCCACCAGCAGAGATACCGGGACAGGTGGAAACACCATATATTTT. Translated, it gives CATSRDTGTGGNTIYF.

The J gene is TRBJ1-2, the V gene TRBV9; no firm D call. The V end lost 0 bases, the J end lost 6 bases, and 12 bases lay between the germline ends. The CDR3 spans 14 residues. CDR1 is SGDLS and CDR2 is YYNGEE in the germline V gene. In DNA form, the CDR3 reads TGTGCCAGCAGCGTAGGGTTTGGGGTCGATGGCTACACCTTC. Translated: CASSVGFGVDGYTF.